The 26 T cell receptor beta chains reported below all come from one sample, sequenced in a study of immune characterization of retroperitoneal liposarcoma. TCRdb reprocessed the PCR reads via MiXCR and lists one record per CDR3 protein. The sample yields 2,700 or so distinct CDR3 sequences, more than 45% seen once. The specimen was tumor tissue. The origin of the receptors is a male donor with retroperitoneal liposarcoma.

Of note for this clonotype: A much larger clone lies one base from this, so it may be a read error. This sequence joins TRBV6-1 and TRBJ2-5, with D perhaps given as TRBD1 or TRBD2 (5 bases each). Germline CDR1 is MNHNS and CDR2 is SASEGT. This CDR3 has 14 amino acids. The CDR3 spells CASSELGRGETHYF. CDR3 bases: TGTGCCAGCAGTGAATTGGGTAGAGGGGAGACCCATTACTTC.

By share of the sample, this clonotype is medium-sized. V and J are TRBV7-8 and TRBJ2-5; 7 nucleotides match TRBD1. The J call is doubtful: the DNA matches TRBJ2-7 better. The CDR3 is 15 residues long. Germline V gene data show CDR1 as SGHVS and CDR2 as FQNEAQ. CDR3 loop: CASSSLADRAYEQYF. In DNA form, the CDR3 reads TGTGCCAGCAGCTCCCTCGCCGACAGGGCCTACGAGCAGTACTTC.

This clonotype is labeled as medium-sized (0.01 to 0.1%). This chain uses TRBV6-1 with TRBJ2-3; the match to TRBD2 covers 9 bases. The V and J ends lost 7 bases and 2 bases, in that order; junction bases with no gene match: 7. The CDR3 is made up of 15 amino acids. Germline loops: CDR1 MNHNS, CDR2 SASEGT. CDR3 amino acids: CASKRSGSNTDTQYF. Here the CDR3 DNA reads TGTGCCAGCAAACGTAGCGGGAGCAACACAGATACGCAGTATTTT.

By proportion, this clonotype is medium-sized (0.01 to 0.1%). The chain employs TRBV4-3 and TRBJ1-1, with D hard to call. Germline-derived CDR1 and CDR2 are LGHNA and YSLEER. This CDR3 is 12 amino acids long. V shed 1 base and J shed 8 bases, with 8 bases lying between them. The CDR3 DNA follows: TGCGCCAGCAGCCAAGGTCAGAAGGAAGCTTTCTTT. It encodes CASSQGQKEAFF.

The genes are TRBV6-5 and TRBJ2-1; D may correspond to TRBD1 or TRBD2 (5 bases each). The germline V gene has CDR1 MNHEY and CDR2 SVGAGI. The CDR3 consists of 13 residues. Trimming pared 2 bases from V and 6 bases from J, leaving 8 bases between. CDR3 in DNA: TGTGCCAGCAGTTACGGGACGGCCAATGAGCAGTTCTTC. Its protein is CASSYGTANEQFF.

This clonotype was counted only a few times. The rearrangement joins TRBV6-1 to TRBJ2-1; 8 bases line up with TRBD2. Trimming at V came to 6 bases and at J to 7 bases, leaving 17 bases not matched to a gene. CDR3 length: 17 amino acids. Germline values: CDR1 MNHNS, CDR2 SASEGT. CDR3 nucleotide sequence: TGTGCCAGCAGCCCCTCGGGTCGTAGCGGGATATATAATGAGCAGTTCTTC. It translates to CASSPSGRSGIYNEQFF.

This clonotype turned up a few times. V and J are TRBV7-6 and TRBJ2-1; D unclear. The germline CDR1 and CDR2 sequences are SGHVS and FNYEAQ. The CDR3 covers 13 residues. V was trimmed by 0 bases and J by 6 bases, leaving 6 bases between them. Here the CDR3 reads CASSLAYFNEQFF. The DNA for the CDR3 is TGTGCCAGCAGCTTAGCGTACTTCAATGAGCAGTTCTTC.

This chain connects TRBV7-3 to TRBJ1-1, with 8 bases matching TRBD1. Germline values: CDR1 SGHTA, CDR2 FQGTGA. Trimming removed 7 bases from V and 3 bases from J; junction bases left unmatched: 7. This CDR3 is built from 14 residues. CDR3 DNA sequence: TGTGCCAGCAAGCCACGACAGGGGTACACTGAAGCTTTCTTT. Its protein is CASKPRQGYTEAFF.

The rearrangement uses TRBV6-2 or TRBV6-3 and TRBJ2-3, with D tentatively TRBD1 (5 bases). Germline CDR1 MNHEY, CDR2 SVGEGT. This CDR3 has 17 residues. V dropped 0 bases and J dropped 0 bases, with 13 bases sitting between them. This CDR3 reads CASSYSLMTASTDTQYF. DNA of the CDR3: TGTGCCAGCAGTTACTCCCTCATGACAGCTAGCACAGATACGCAGTATTTT.

This clonotype was counted a single time. The chain carries TRBV6-6 and TRBJ2-6; D gene unclear. The CDR3 contains 14 residues. CDR1 is MNHNY, CDR2 SVGAGI, per germline (reference sequence). Trimming took off 1 base at V and 1 base at J, with 2 bases between the two ends. CDR3 coding DNA: TGTGCCAGCAGTTACTGGTCTGGGGCCAACGTCCTGACTTTC. It specifies CASSYWSGANVLTF.

By share of the sample, this clonotype is medium-sized. The chain combines TRBV6-1 with TRBJ2-3, with D hard to call. Germline assignment: CDR1 MNHNS and CDR2 SASEGT. This CDR3 has 16 residues. The V end was cut by 3 bases, the J end by 0 bases, with 13 bases between. CDR3 DNA sequence: TGTGCCAGCAGTGACCTCCTGGGATCTAGCACAGATACGCAGTATTTT. Translated, it gives CASSDLLGSSTDTQYF.

The V call is TRBV6-1, the J call TRBJ2-3; 9 bases align to TRBD1. This CDR3 spans 14 amino acids. With 1 base clipped from V and 4 bases from J, the junction kept 0 bases outside the gene matches. Germline V gene data show CDR1 as MNHNS and CDR2 as SASEGT. CDR3 region: CASSEGQGADTQYF. CDR3 nucleotides: TGTGCCAGCAGTGAAGGACAGGGGGCAGATACGCAGTATTTT.

CDR3 coding DNA: TGTGCCACCACTACTAATTTCCCAACGAGGCTTGACTACGAGCAGTACTTC. It yields the protein CATTTNFPTRLDYEQYF. The V call is TRBV6-1, the J call TRBJ2-7; D remains ambiguous. V lost 10 bases to trimming and J lost 3 bases, with 28 bases between them. The CDR3 sequence is 17 residues long. Germline-derived CDR1 and CDR2 are MNHNS and SASEGT.

The rearrangement joins TRBV5-1 to TRBJ2-6, with 7 positions matching TRBD1. V lost 3 bases, J lost 0 bases, and 9 bases stayed unmatched. Looked up from germline, CDR1 is SGHRS and CDR2 is YFSETQ. CDR3 length: 18 amino acids. The CDR3: CASSSKTGSSSGANVLTF. The DNA for the CDR3 is TGCGCCAGCAGCTCTAAGACAGGGAGCAGCTCTGGGGCCAACGTCCTGACTTTC.

The chain is built from TRBV6-1 and TRBJ2-3; D uncertain. The ends were cut back, 7 bases at V and 7 bases at J, with 12 bases in the middle. Looked up from germline, CDR1 is MNHNS and CDR2 is SASEGT. This CDR3 contains 12 residues. CDR3 in amino acids: CASKALGNTQYF. CDR3 nucleotide sequence: TGTGCCAGCAAGGCTCTAGGGAATACGCAGTATTTT.

J is TRBJ2-1 and V is TRBV6-6; 13 bases are shared with TRBD2. V dropped 2 bases and J dropped 7; count of bases not matched to a gene: 8. Looked up from germline, CDR1 is MNHNY and CDR2 is SVGAGI (reference sequence). CDR3 length equals 17 residues. The CDR3: CASSYAGLAGVLNEQFF. The CDR3 DNA reads as TGTGCCAGCAGTTACGCTGGACTAGCGGGAGTCTTGAATGAGCAGTTCTTC.

The genes are TRBV11-2 and TRBJ2-1; D not resolved. This CDR3 contains 17 residues. Trimming shortened V by 3 bases and J by 0 bases, and 15 bases separated the two germline ends. Germline CDR1 is SGHAT and CDR2 is FQNNGV. Here the CDR3 reads CASSLAARTSSYNEQFF. In nucleotides, the CDR3 is TGTGCCAGCAGCTTGGCGGCGCGGACGAGCTCCTACAATGAGCAGTTCTTC.

The genes are TRBV27 and TRBJ2-4; possibly TRBD1 or TRBD2 for D (7 bases each). V lost 6 bases and J 13 bases, leaving 25 bases between the germline ends. Looked up from germline, CDR1 is MNHEY and CDR2 is SMNVEV (reference sequence). This CDR3 region has 15 residues. The chain's CDR3 is CASSRGGQPGNEQYF. The DNA for the CDR3 is TGTGCCAGCAGCCGCGGGGGACAGCCTGGCAATGAGCAGTACTTC.

This clonotype was counted only a few times. The genes are TRBV6-1 and TRBJ2-1; 8 nucleotides agree with TRBD1. The J call is uncertain, as TRBJ2-5 better fits the DNA end. Per germline, CDR1 MNHNS and CDR2 SASEGT. This CDR3 spans 14 amino acids. CDR3 protein: CASSLQGEEETQYF. The DNA of the CDR3 is TGTGCCAGCAGTTTACAGGGGGAAGAAGAGACCCAGTACTTC.

This clonotype occurred once. This chain uses TRBV12-3 or TRBV12-4 with TRBJ1-2, with D unresolved. The CDR3 consists of 12 residues. Trimming took off 7 bases at V and 7 bases at J, with 13 bases between the two ends. CDR3 residues: CASKGDIGGYTF. The CDR3 nucleotides read TGTGCCAGCAAAGGTGACATCGGTGGCTACACCTTC.

This clonotype appeared a few times. The CDR3 nucleotides read TGTGCCAGCAGTTTAGCGCTGGGTTACGGGCGTCGAGAGACCCAGTACTTC. Translation: CASSLALGYGRRETQYF. The rearrangement links TRBV12-3 or TRBV12-4 to TRBJ2-5, with D hard to call. There are 17 residues in the CDR3. V lost 0 bases to trimming and J lost 4 bases, with 18 bases between them.

This clonotype was seen only a few times. This sequence joins TRBV7-8 and TRBJ2-2; the D gene is possibly TRBD1 (6 bases). V lost 1 base and J 6 bases, leaving 9 bases between the germline ends. There are 14 residues in the CDR3. Germline lookup yields CDR1 SGHVS and CDR2 FQNEAQ. The CDR3 loop reads CASSLVQGPGELFF. The CDR3 bases are TGTGCCAGCAGCTTAGTACAGGGCCCCGGGGAGCTGTTTTTT.

This clonotype is deemed medium-sized (0.01 to 0.1%). This chain connects TRBV10-3 to TRBJ1-1; tentatively, D is TRBD1 (6 bases). The CDR3 has 14 residues. V was shortened by 6 bases and J by 1 base, with 12 bases between the two germline ends. CDR1 is ENHRY and CDR2 is SYGVKD in the germline V gene. CDR3 in DNA: TGTGCCATCAGGGAAGGACAGACGAACACTGAAGCTTTCTTT. Its translation: CAIREGQTNTEAFF.

This chain uses TRBV6-1 with TRBJ1-3, with D perhaps matching TRBD1 (6 bases). This CDR3 region has 14 residues. Germline values: CDR1 MNHNS, CDR2 SASEGT. Deletions cut 5 bases from V and 3 bases from J, with 11 bases between. DNA for the CDR3: TGTGCCAGCAGTTCCGACAGGAGTGGAAACACCATATATTTT. Amino acids: CASSSDRSGNTIYF.

The sample holds a few counts of this clonotype. The CDR3 region has the DNA TGTGCCAGCAGTCACAGCAATAGCAATCAGCCCCAGCATTTT. Encoded protein: CASSHSNSNQPQHF. The chain employs TRBV12-3 or TRBV12-4 and TRBJ1-5; D not resolved. The length of the CDR3 is 14 residues. V shed 5 bases and J shed 0 bases, with 8 bases lying between them.

This clonotype is medium-sized by share. The gene calls are TRBV7-8 and TRBJ2-1, with TRBD1 matching 9 bases. The J call may not be correct, given that the DNA end is closer to TRBJ2-7. This CDR3 contains 14 residues. CDR1 and CDR2 (germline): SGHVS, FQNEAQ. This CDR3 is CASSSKDRGDEQYF. CDR3 coding DNA: TGTGCCAGCAGCTCCAAGGACAGGGGTGACGAGCAGTACTTC.